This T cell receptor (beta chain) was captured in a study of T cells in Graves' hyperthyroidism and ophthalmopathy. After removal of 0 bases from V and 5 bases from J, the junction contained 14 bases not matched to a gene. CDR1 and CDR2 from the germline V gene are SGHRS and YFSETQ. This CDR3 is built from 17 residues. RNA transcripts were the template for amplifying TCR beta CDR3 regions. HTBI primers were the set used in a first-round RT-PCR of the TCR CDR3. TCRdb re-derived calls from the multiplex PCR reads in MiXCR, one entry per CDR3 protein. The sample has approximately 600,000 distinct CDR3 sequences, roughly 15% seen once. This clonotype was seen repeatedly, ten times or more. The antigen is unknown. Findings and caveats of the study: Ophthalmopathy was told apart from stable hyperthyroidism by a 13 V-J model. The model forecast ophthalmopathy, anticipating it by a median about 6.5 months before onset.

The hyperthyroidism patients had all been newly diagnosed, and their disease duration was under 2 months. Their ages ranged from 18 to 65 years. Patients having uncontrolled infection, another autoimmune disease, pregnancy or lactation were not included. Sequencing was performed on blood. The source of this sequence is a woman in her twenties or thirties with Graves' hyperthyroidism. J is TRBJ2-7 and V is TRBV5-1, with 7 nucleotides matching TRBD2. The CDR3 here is CASSLVSRGERVHEQYF. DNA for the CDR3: TGCGCCAGCAGCTTGGTCTCTCGGGGGGAGCGCGTCCACGAGCAGTACTTC.